The clone carrying this T cell receptor beta chain was counted ten times or more. What it recognizes is unknown. CDR3 length: 14 amino acids. Germline V lookup: CDR1 SGHTA, CDR2 FQGNSA. The germline V and J ends were trimmed by 5 bases and 2 bases, with 13 bases remaining between them. Combining iRepertoire HTBI primers with Arm-PCR of CDR3 regions, the authors built TCR beta libraries. One entry per CDR3 protein, called by TCRdb with MiXCR from the multiplex PCR reads. The table includes 420,000 or so distinct CDR3 sequences, 20% to 25% detected once. These data are taken from a study of regulatory T cells in long-lasting Graves disease. The time point denotes: persistent/refractory GD, antithyroid drugs over 5 years with positive TRAb. RNA extracted from PBMCs served as the sequencing template. Findings and caveats of the study: Persistent disease preferred TRBV28, TRBJ1-2 and TRBJ2-5; new disease, TRBV20-1 and TRBJ2-1. Whereas new patients shared 966 public clonotypes, persistent patients shared more, at a few thousand.

The V and J genes are TRBV7-2 and TRBJ2-7; no firm D call. Here the sequenced sample was peripheral blood mononuclear cells (PBMCs), taken when the disease was refractory, from a patient treated with antithyroid drugs. The sequence was collected from a female donor with Graves disease. CDR3 protein: CASSLVGQTYEQYF. DNA of the CDR3: TGTGCCAGCAGCCTCGTTGGCCAGACCTACGAGCAGTACTTC. The full variable domain, with the rest looked up from reference TRBV7-2 and TRBJ2-7, is GAGVSQSPSNKVTEKGKDVELRCDPISGHTALYWYRQSLGQGLEFLIYFQGNSAPDKSGLPSDRFSAERTGGSVSTLTIQRTQQEDSAVYLCASSLVGQTYEQYFGPGTRLTVT.